Each of the 18 T cell receptor beta chains below was sequenced from the same sample in a study of T cell responses to AZD1222 COVID-19 vaccine. The data were produced by immunoSEQ multiplex PCR, yet TCRdb's version contains in-frame clones alone and is incomplete. The data show approximately 100,000 clones, with about nine tenths seen just once and 5.4% held by the top ten. The sample in question was peripheral blood, obtained 28 days after the second AZD1222 dose. The receptor set was obtained from an adult who received the AZD1222 COVID-19 vaccine.

V is TRBV7-4 and J is TRBJ1-2; unclear D gene. In germline, CDR1 is SGHVT, CDR2 SQSDAQ. Trimming took off 3 bases at V and 4 bases at J, with 12 bases between the two ends. This CDR3 region has 14 residues. CDR3 residues: CASSFRSGVYGYTF. CDR3 nucleotides: TGTGCCAGCAGCTTTAGGTCGGGAGTCTATGGCTACACCTTC.

The rearrangement links TRBV2 to TRBJ1-5; the D gene is possibly TRBD1 (6 bases). V lost 7 bases, J lost 3 bases, and 10 bases lay in between. CDR1 SNHLY and CDR2 FYNNEI come from the germline V gene. The CDR3 spans 13 residues. The CDR3 bases are TGTGCCAGCATGACAGGCTACAATCAGCCCCAGCATTTT. Its translation: CASMTGYNQPQHF.

The genes are TRBV7-2 and TRBJ1-2; D is unclear. The germline gives CDR1 SGHTA, CDR2 FQGNSA. The CDR3 has 13 residues. The V end was cut by 5 bases, the J end by 7 bases, with 14 bases between. CDR3 region: CASSPISGSGYTF. The CDR3 DNA is TGTGCCAGCAGCCCTATCTCGGGATCTGGCTACACCTTC.

The rearrangement links TRBV7-9 to TRBJ2-4, with D perhaps assigned TRBD1 or TRBD2 (5 bases each). Germline CDR1 reads SEHNR; CDR2 reads FQNEAQ (reference sequence). The CDR3 consists of 15 residues. V was shortened by 1 base and J by 7 bases, with 14 bases between the two germline ends. For the CDR3, the DNA is TGTGCCAGCAGCTTAGGAGGGGCCGGGGTTAACATTCAGTACTTC. It codes for CASSLGGAGVNIQYF.

The chain links TRBV13 to TRBJ2-3; 8 bases align to TRBD2. Germline trimming cut 5 bases from V and 6 bases from J; bases unmatched to any gene: 13. This CDR3 is built from 16 residues. CDR1 PRHDT and CDR2 FYEKMQ come from the germline V gene (reference sequence). CDR3 bases: TGTGCCAGCAGCGCGTGGGGTACTAGCGGCTCGGATACGCAGTATTTT. It yields the protein CASSAWGTSGSDTQYF.

The chain combines TRBV7-9 with TRBJ1-5, with 9 bases that match TRBD1. Germline values: CDR1 SEHNR, CDR2 FQNEAQ (reference sequence). The J segment lost 2 bases and the V segment lost 5 bases, leaving 4 bases of the junction unmatched. The CDR3 consists of 15 residues. The DNA of the CDR3 is TGTGCCAGCAGCAGGACAGGGGATGGCAATCAGCCCCAGCATTTT. This codes for CASSRTGDGNQPQHF.

This chain connects TRBV7-2 to TRBJ1-1; possible D gene TRBD1, 5 bases. The CDR3 sequence is 14 residues long. The germline V and J ends were trimmed by 1 base and 0 bases, with 6 bases remaining between them. Looked up from germline, CDR1 is SGHTA and CDR2 is FQGNSA. CDR3 sequence: CASSLGGMNTEAFF. CDR3 DNA: TGTGCCAGCAGCTTAGGGGGCATGAACACTGAAGCTTTCTTT.

The chain uses TRBV5-1 and TRBJ2-5; 9 bases are a match to TRBD1. V dropped 6 bases and J dropped 5; count of bases not matched to a gene: 8. The CDR3 loop spans 14 amino acids. Germline CDR1 reads SGHRS; CDR2 reads YFSETQ. The CDR3 sequence is CASTPGTGRETQYF. CDR3 DNA: TGCGCCAGCACCCCCGGGACAGGGCGGGAGACCCAGTACTTC.

The chain is built from TRBV29-1 and TRBJ2-3; 8 nucleotides match TRBD1. Losses at the gene ends were 2 bases for V and 2 bases for J; bases not matched to a gene: 6. CDR1 and CDR2 (germline): SQVTM, ANQGSEA. The CDR3 runs to 15 residues. Written as DNA, the CDR3 is TGCAGCGTTGAACCTCGGACAGGGTTCACAGATACGCAGTATTTT. It is translated as CSVEPRTGFTDTQYF.

The rearrangement links TRBV9 to TRBJ2-1; D possibly corresponds to TRBD2 (6 bases). The CDR3 spans 13 residues. Germline V gene sequence: CDR1 SGDLS, CDR2 YYNGEE. V was pared by 3 bases and J by 10 bases, with 14 bases between. The CDR3 DNA reads TGTGCCAGCAGCGCACGGGGGTTCGGCGAGCAGTTCTTC. Encoded protein: CASSARGFGEQFF. Complete variable domain (other parts from reference TRBV9 and TRBJ2-1): DSGVTQTPKHLITATGQRVTLRCSPRSGDLSVYWYQQSLDQGLQFLIQYYNGEERAKGNILERFSAQQFPDLHSELNLSSLELGDSALYFCASSARGFGEQFFGPGTRLTVL.

The V and J genes are TRBV10-3 and TRBJ1-2; tentative D call: TRBD1 (5 bases). The germline V gene encodes CDR1 ENHRY and CDR2 SYGVKD. Trimming removed 2 bases at V and 8 bases at J, with 12 bases between. CDR3 size: 13 residues. CDR3 DNA sequence: TGTGCCATCAGTGAGGGGGCAGGTCGGGGCTACACCTTC. Residues: CAISEGAGRGYTF.

The V call is TRBV4-3, the J call TRBJ2-3, with D tentatively TRBD1 (6 bases). Germline V gives CDR1 LGHNA, CDR2 YSLEER. The V gene lost 1 base and the J gene lost 4 bases, with 12 bases spanning the gap. The CDR3 totals 15 residues. The CDR3 is CASSQATGLADTQYF. The CDR3 DNA sequence: TGCGCCAGCAGCCAAGCAACAGGGTTAGCAGATACGCAGTATTTT.

The chain combines TRBV5-1 with TRBJ2-6; TRBD2 is a possible D gene (5 bases). CDR1 and CDR2 from the germline V gene are SGHRS and YFSETQ. CDR3 length: 15 residues. V lost 7 bases, J lost 2 bases, and 13 bases lay in between. CDR3 amino acids: CASHEPGAGANVLTF. In DNA, the CDR3 is TGCGCCAGCCACGAGCCCGGGGCTGGGGCCAACGTCCTGACTTTC.

The sample holds one count of this clone. The rearrangement links TRBV28 to TRBJ2-7; D is undetermined. This CDR3 has 15 amino acids. CDR1 and CDR2 (germline): MDHEN, SYDVKM. Trimming cost V 4 bases and J 3 bases, with 16 bases left between them. CDR3 in DNA: TGTGCCAGCAGTTCCCCCCGGCTCCCGAACTACGAGCAGTACTTC. Its translation is CASSSPRLPNYEQYF. The whole variable domain, filled in from reference TRBV28 and TRBJ2-7, reads DVKVTQSSRYLVKRTGEKVFLECVQDMDHENMFWYRQDPGLGLRLIYFSYDVKMKEKGDIPEGYSVSREKKERFSLILESASTNQTSMYLCASSSPRLPNYEQYFGPGTRLTVT.

The rearrangement uses TRBV10-3 and TRBJ1-1, with D possibly TRBD1 on 5 matching bases. From germline, CDR1 is ENHRY and CDR2 SYGVKD. Trimming shortened V by 6 bases and J by 0 bases, and 11 bases separated the two germline ends. This CDR3 comprises 14 residues. This CDR3 reads CAIRMGDMNTEAFF. The CDR3 bases are TGTGCCATCAGGATGGGGGATATGAACACTGAAGCTTTCTTT.

This sequence joins TRBV30 and TRBJ2-1, with D possibly being TRBD2 (5 bases). Deletions cut 0 bases from V and 9 bases from J, with 9 bases between. Germline V CDR1 and CDR2: GTSNPN, SVGIG (reference sequence). This CDR3 has 12 residues. The CDR3 bases are TGTGCCTGGAGTGTTCGAGGGCTTGAGCAGTTCTTC. Protein product: CAWSVRGLEQFF.

V usage is TRBV5-1 and J usage is TRBJ1-2, with 7 positions matching TRBD1. Losses at the gene ends were 0 bases for V and 9 bases for J; bases not matched to a gene: 14. This CDR3 contains 16 residues. Germline CDR1 SGHRS, CDR2 YFSETQ. The CDR3 spells CASSLAPDVNRGSYTF. CDR3 bases: TGCGCCAGCAGCTTGGCGCCTGATGTTAACAGGGGAAGCTACACCTTC.

The V and J genes are TRBV6-5 and TRBJ1-5, with D possibly TRBD1 on 6 matching bases. V was trimmed by 2 bases and J by 3 bases, leaving 11 bases between them. Germline V gives CDR1 MNHEY, CDR2 SVGAGI. This CDR3 spans 15 amino acids. The CDR3 reads CASSYRGQHNQPQHF. CDR3 DNA: TGTGCCAGCAGTTACCGAGGACAGCACAATCAGCCCCAGCATTTT.